The rows below give T cell receptor beta chains drawn from one sample of a study of blood T cells in healthy people across ages. TCRdb used MiXCR to reprocess the 5' RACE reads, holding one entry per CDR3 protein. The repertoire holds about 1.4 million distinct CDR3 sequences, with approximately 59% as singletons. Sequenced: blood. Receptors were obtained from a man aged 18 to 29 in good health. Both conserved end residues are part of each CDR3. D genes are given only for firm matches. The size of a clone is reported for some rows only, either as once, few or many, or as a class for expanded clones.

d_call	cdr3_length	v_call	clone_size	j_call	cdr3_aa	cdr3_nt
TRBD1	15	TRBV7-2	-	TRBJ2-2	CASTAGTANTGELFF	TGTGCCAGCACTGCCGGGACAGCGAACACCGGGGAGCTGTTTTTT
-	17	TRBV10-3	few	TRBJ2-7	CAISAHARTTPPYEQYF	TGTGCCATCAGCGCCCATGCCAGGACTACCCCTCCCTACGAGCAGTACTTC
TRBD2	15	TRBV5-6	-	TRBJ2-1	CASSLQREGRDFLFF	TGTGCCAGCAGCTTGCAGCGGGAGGGCCGAGATTTCTTGTTCTTC
TRBD2	14	TRBV20-1	-	TRBJ2-5	CSAPRLAGVSTQYF	TGCAGTGCTCCCCGACTAGCGGGGGTTTCGACCCAGTACTTC
TRBD1	14	TRBV25-1	-	TRBJ2-7	CASRDRSVSNEQYF	TGTGCCAGCAGGGACAGGTCGGTTTCAAACGAGCAGTACTTC
-	15	TRBV29-1	once	TRBJ1-1	CSVESALQGRTEAFF	TGCAGCGTTGAGAGTGCCTTACAGGGACGGACTGAAGCTTTCTTT
-	14	TRBV6-4	-	TRBJ2-3	CASSDSSQADTQYF	TGTGCCAGCAGTGACTCCAGTCAGGCAGATACGCAGTATTTT
-	14	TRBV4-1	once	TRBJ2-4	CASSQEDKSDEQYF	TGCGCCAGCAGCCAAGAGGACAAATCCGACGAGCAGTATTTC
TRBD2	14	TRBV20-1	-	TRBJ2-3	CSPRTSATLDTQYF	TGCAGTCCCAGGACTAGCGCGACCCTAGATACGCAGTATTTT
-	14	TRBV5-1	few	TRBJ2-1	CASSLLPRANEQFF	TGCGCCAGCAGCTTGTTGCCCCGAGCAAATGAGCAGTTCTTC